Below are 31 T cell receptor beta chains sequenced from a single sample in a study of Graves' ophthalmopathy and Graves' hyperthyroidism. RNA transcripts served as template for amplifying TCR beta CDR3 sequences. First-round RT-PCR employed HTBI primers, with a second-round multiplex PCR after it. Via MiXCR, TCRdb re-called the multiplex PCR reads, giving one row per CDR3 protein. The table shows roughly 1.1 million distinct CDR3 sequences, with about two fifths occurring only once. Sequencing was carried out using peripheral blood or thyroid tissue (not recorded which). These TCRs come from an adult man with Graves' hyperthyroidism.

This chain links TRBV20-1 with TRBJ2-7; tentatively, D is TRBD1 (6 bases). This CDR3 is 15 amino acids long. Germline V gene data show CDR1 as DFQATT and CDR2 as SNEGSKA (reference sequence). V lost 6 bases, J lost 2 bases, and 20 bases lay in between. The CDR3 region is CSADSGQKLTYEQYF. The CDR3 nucleotides read TGCAGTGCCGACTCCGGACAGAAGCTAACCTACGAGCAGTACTTC.

This clonotype was detected many times. The chain is built from TRBV10-3 and TRBJ1-2; the D is unclear. The CDR3 spans 10 residues. CDR1 ENHRY and CDR2 SYGVKD come from the germline V gene. V gave up 2 bases and J gave up 6 bases, with 1 base separating them. CDR3 bases: TGTGCCATCAGTGAGGATGGCTACACCTTC. Translating gives CAISEDGYTF.

The V and J genes are TRBV7-7 and TRBJ2-3; 9 bases are a match to TRBD1. Germline V gene sequence: CDR1 SSHAT, CDR2 FNYEAQ (reference sequence). The CDR3 is 15 residues long. DNA for the CDR3: TGTGCTAGCTCTTCGGGACAGGGAGGAACAGATACGCAGTATTTT. Protein sequence: CASSSGQGGTDTQYF.

As regards this clonotype: The junction differs from germline at one of its ends, possibly a read error. The chain uses TRBV6-9 and TRBJ2-2; possibly TRBD2 for D (5 bases). The CDR3 loop spans 13 amino acids. CDR1 and CDR2 from the germline V gene are MNHGY and SVAAGI. The CDR3 region is CAIRLQNTGELSW. The CDR3, as DNA: TGTGCCATCAGGCTACAAAACACCGGGGAGCTGTCTTGG.

This clonotype was picked up a small number of times. The rearrangement uses TRBV2 and TRBJ2-3, with 9 bases matching TRBD2. Losses at the gene ends were 6 bases for V and 4 bases for J; bases not matched to a gene: 8. Per the germline V gene, CDR1 is SNHLY and CDR2 is FYNNEI. CDR3 length: 15 residues. In DNA, the CDR3 is TGTGCCAGCAGGGGCGGGAGGGCCATCGCAGATACGCAGTATTTT. Its translation: CASRGGRAIADTQYF.

The chain combines TRBV2 with TRBJ2-2; TRBD1 matches at 8 bases. This CDR3 contains 19 residues. V lost 5 bases to trimming and J lost 7 bases; unmatched junction nucleotides: 21. Per the germline V gene, CDR1 is SNHLY and CDR2 is FYNNEI. In nucleotides, the CDR3 is TGTGCCAGCAGTCCGAGGACCCTCAATGAGCAGGGGGCTCACGGGGAGCTGTTTTTT. As protein: CASSPRTLNEQGAHGELFF.

The V call is TRBV7-7, the J call TRBJ2-7, with a weak D call TRBD1 (6 bases). CDR3 size: 15 residues. Between the trimmed V and J ends, which lost 4 bases and 7 bases, there was a span of 20 bases. Germline V lookup: CDR1 SSHAT, CDR2 FNYEAQ (reference sequence). The CDR3 is CASSSPTDSYQEQYF. CDR3 nucleotide sequence: TGTGCCAGCAGCTCTCCCACGGACAGTTACCAGGAGCAGTACTTC.

This clonotype appeared a few times. This chain connects TRBV24-1 to TRBJ2-7; 7 bases match TRBD1. There are 16 residues in the CDR3. After removal of 11 bases from V and 0 bases from J, the junction contained 15 bases not matched to a gene. From germline, CDR1 is KGHDR and CDR2 SFDVKD. CDR3 in DNA: TGTGCCAGCTCACCAGATAAGACAGGGAGCTCCTACGAGCAGTACTTC. Protein product: CASSPDKTGSSYEQYF.

The chain is built from TRBV15 and TRBJ1-4; D possibly corresponds to TRBD1 (5 bases). This CDR3 is built from 14 residues. Per the germline V gene, CDR1 is LNHNV and CDR2 is YYDKDF (reference sequence). V lost 3 bases to trimming and J lost 7 bases, with 12 bases between them. The CDR3 sequence: CATSRAGAIEKLFF. CDR3 nucleotides: TGTGCCACCAGCAGGGCTGGGGCCATTGAAAAACTGTTTTTT. Using reference TRBV15 and TRBJ1-4 for the parts outside the CDR3, the full variable domain is DAMVIQNPRYQVTQFGKPVTLSCSQTLNHNVMYWYQQKSSQAPKLLFHYYDKDFNNEADTPDNFQSRRPNTSFCFLDIRSPGLGDTAMYLCATSRAGAIEKLFFGSGTQLSVL.

This clonotype was picked up many times. V gene TRBV15 combines with J gene TRBJ1-4; 7 bases agree with TRBD1. Germline CDR1 is LNHNV and CDR2 is YYDKDF (reference sequence). The CDR3 covers 15 residues. The ends lost 3 bases at V and 7 bases at J; junction bases unmatched: 8. As DNA, the CDR3 is TGTGCCACCAGCAGGCCGACAGGGATGGGTGAAAAACTGTTTTTT. This translates into CATSRPTGMGEKLFF.

This chain joins TRBV2 and TRBJ1-6; the match to TRBD1 covers 9 bases. Per the germline V gene, CDR1 is SNHLY and CDR2 is FYNNEI. Trimming took 2 bases from V and 8 from J; bases not matched to a gene: 4. The CDR3 has 15 amino acids. CDR3 bases: TGTGCCAGCAGTGAATGGGACAGGGTTGATTCACCCCTCCACTTT. It encodes CASSEWDRVDSPLHF.

With respect to this clonotype: This is likely a read error, given that the CDR3 carries no conserved phenylalanine or tryptophan at its end. The rearrangement links TRBV25-1 to TRBJ2-5, with D unclear. Trimming pared 4 bases from V and 7 bases from J, leaving 7 bases between. The V gene's germline CDR1 is MGHDK and CDR2 SYGVNS. This CDR3 contains 11 residues. This CDR3 is CASSGLRTQYL. The DNA of the CDR3 is TGTGCCAGCAGTGGCCTGCGGACCCAGTACCTC.

As for this clonotype: Since a much larger clone is just one base distant, this may be a read error. The genes are TRBV4-1 and TRBJ1-1; tentative D call: TRBD1 (5 bases). CDR3 length: 15 residues. Germline values: CDR1 MGHRA, CDR2 YSYEKL. The V end lost 2 bases, the J end lost 3 bases, and 13 bases lay between the germline ends. CDR3 nucleotide sequence: TGCGCCAGCAGCCAACAGGGAATTGTGGACACTGAAGCTTTCTTT. Amino acids: CASSQQGIVDTEAFF.

On this clonotype: A read error may be the cause here, since a much bigger clone is one base away. The chain combines TRBV20-1 with TRBJ2-7; D gene uncertain. The CDR3 is 14 amino acids. From germline, CDR1 is DFQATT and CDR2 SNEGSKA (reference sequence). The CDR3: CSAQTAMSSYEQCF. CDR3 coding DNA: TGCAGTGCCCAGACGGCGATGAGCTCCTACGAGCAGTGCTTC.

The chain has TRBV9 and TRBJ1-1, with D perhaps TRBD1 (5 bases). Trimming stripped 0 bases from V and 4 bases from J, with 13 bases between. The CDR3 consists of 15 residues. Germline CDR1 is SGDLS and CDR2 is YYNGEE. The DNA of the CDR3 is TGTGCCAGCAGCGTAGGCGGGGGAGAGAGCACTGAAGCTTTCTTT. The encoded protein is CASSVGGGESTEAFF.

This clonotype was found many times. The chain joins TRBV20-1 to TRBJ1-2; D gene uncertain. V was clipped by 0 bases and J by 2 bases, with 7 bases between them. Germline CDR1 is DFQATT and CDR2 is SNEGSKA (reference sequence). The CDR3 covers 13 residues. DNA of the CDR3: TGCAGTGCTAGAGAGCCAGGAAACTATGGCTACACCTTC. Its translation: CSAREPGNYGYTF.

This clonotype appeared many times. The genes are TRBV11-2 and TRBJ1-5; no clear D. CDR1 is SGHAT, CDR2 FQNNGV, per germline. The length of the CDR3 is 13 residues. V lost 2 bases and J lost 6, with 8 bases in between. The DNA for the CDR3 is TGTGCCAGCAGCTTATTTTCGGGTCAGCCCCAGCATTTT. It yields the protein CASSLFSGQPQHF. Complete variable domain (other parts from reference TRBV11-2 and TRBJ1-5): EAGVAQSPRYKIIEKRQSVAFWCNPISGHATLYWYQQILGQGPKLLIQFQNNGVVDDSQLPKDRFSAERLKGVDSTLKIQPAKLEDSAVYLCASSLFSGQPQHFGDGTRLSIL.

This clonotype was seen a handful of times. V and J are TRBV7-8 and TRBJ1-4, with TRBD1 as a possible D gene (5 bases). The germline CDR1 and CDR2 sequences are SGHVS and FQNEAQ. CDR3 size: 13 residues. Between the trimmed V and J ends, which lost 8 bases and 5 bases, there was a span of 12 bases. The CDR3 nucleotides are TGTGCCAGCGGGACTTATACCAATGAAAAACTGTTTTTT. This translates into CASGTYTNEKLFF.

This clonotype came up many times. The V call is TRBV9, the J call TRBJ2-7, with TRBD1 as a possible D gene (6 bases). The CDR3 is made up of 14 amino acids. Trimming cost V 0 bases and J 3 bases, with 10 bases left between them. From germline, CDR1 is SGDLS and CDR2 YYNGEE. CDR3 coding DNA: TGTGCCAGCAGCGTAGCTACAGGGAGCTACGAGCAGTACTTC. The encoded protein is CASSVATGSYEQYF.

Remarks on this clonotype: The conserved phenylalanine or tryptophan is not found at the CDR3 terminus, so this likely reflects a read error. It is unclear where the CDR3 begins or ends on the DNA, so no DNA is shown, and the CDR3 is as TCRdb lists it. This chain connects TRBV7-8 to TRBJ1-1; no DNA check was done on the table's D call, TRBD1. Both ends counted, the CDR3 spans 12 residues. From germline, CDR1 is SGHVS and CDR2 FQNEAQ. The CDR3: CASSFGTGGAYY.

This clonotype was seen ten or more times. The J gene is TRBJ2-5, the V gene TRBV11-2; 8 bases line up with TRBD2. The CDR3 spans 15 residues. Germline CDR1 and CDR2: SGHAT and FQNNGV. The ends lost 5 bases at V and 5 bases at J; junction bases unmatched: 10. DNA for the CDR3: TGTGCCAGCAGCAAAGCGGGGGCCGGAGGGGAGACCCAGTACTTC. Translation gives CASSKAGAGGETQYF.

V usage is TRBV10-3 and J usage is TRBJ2-5; D tentatively reads TRBD1 or TRBD2 (6 bases each). V was shortened by 3 bases and J by 5 bases, with 13 bases between the two germline ends. This CDR3 region has 14 residues. Germline-derived CDR1 and CDR2 are ENHRY and SYGVKD. In DNA form, the CDR3 reads TGTGCCATCAGTGAAACCGTAGGGGGGGAGACCCAGTACTTC. It specifies CAISETVGGETQYF.

This clonotype has a handful of counts. This rearrangement joins TRBV5-1 to TRBJ1-3, with 7 bases that match TRBD1. The V segment lost 4 bases and the J segment 0 bases; nucleotides outside the gene matches: 7. CDR1 is SGHRS and CDR2 is YFSETQ in the germline V gene. The CDR3 is 16 amino acids. This CDR3 reads CASSPGGTLSGNTIYF. DNA of the CDR3: TGCGCCAGCAGCCCAGGGGGGACTCTCTCTGGAAACACCATATATTTT. Full variable domain (remainder filled in from reference TRBV5-1 and TRBJ1-3): KAGVTQTPRYLIKTRGQQVTLSCSPISGHRSVSWYQQTPGQGLQFLFEYFSETQRNKGNFPGRFSGRQFSNSRSEMNVSTLELGDSALYLCASSPGGTLSGNTIYFGEGSWLTVV.

In its sample, this clonotype was seen many times. This chain uses TRBV20-1 with TRBJ1-5; D possibly corresponds to TRBD1 (6 bases). The V gene's germline CDR1 is DFQATT and CDR2 SNEGSKA (reference sequence). The CDR3 runs 15 residues. V shed 3 bases and J shed 2 bases, with 14 bases lying between them. As DNA, the CDR3 is TGCAGTGCTAGTTTGGGGGCGGTGGGCAATCAGCCCCAGCATTTT. It specifies CSASLGAVGNQPQHF.

The gene calls are TRBV10-3 and TRBJ2-1; 16 bases align to TRBD2. The germline CDR1 and CDR2 sequences are ENHRY and SYGVKD. The CDR3 sequence is 12 residues long. The ends lost 10 bases at V and 10 bases at J; junction bases unmatched: 1. In DNA, the CDR3 is TGTGCCACGGGACTAGCGGGAGGGGAGCAGTTCTTC. As protein: CATGLAGGEQFF.

This clonotype was recorded only once. This rearrangement joins TRBV7-9 to TRBJ2-7; D is tentatively TRBD1 or TRBD2 (5 bases each). The germline V and J ends were trimmed by 4 bases and 9 bases, with 19 bases remaining between them. The CDR3 totals 14 residues. Germline CDR1 SEHNR, CDR2 FQNEAQ (reference sequence). In DNA, the CDR3 is TGTGCCAGCAGCTCCGGGACCTATTATGTCGCGCAGTACTTC. Its protein is CASSSGTYYVAQYF. Complete variable domain (other parts from reference TRBV7-9 and TRBJ2-7): DTGVSQNPRHKITKRGQNVTFRCDPISEHNRLYWYRQTLGQGPEFLTYFQNEAQLEKSRLLSDRFSAERPKGSFSTLEIQRTEQGDSAMYLCASSSGTYYVAQYFGPGTRLTVT.

This sequence joins TRBV29-1 and TRBJ2-7; D is unresolved. Germline-derived CDR1 and CDR2 are SQVTM and ANQGSEA. This CDR3 has 15 amino acids. V was cut by 3 bases and J by 3 bases, with 18 bases left in between. CDR3 in DNA: TGCAGCGTTGAGTGCAGTTACGAATACGGCTACGAGCAGTACTTC. Translated: CSVECSYEYGYEQYF.

This clonotype appeared a few times. This chain uses TRBV25-1 with TRBJ1-1; possibly TRBD1 for D (5 bases). Germline V gene lookup returns CDR1 MGHDK and CDR2 SYGVNS. Trimming took 5 bases from V and 3 from J, leaving 19 bases between them. This CDR3 is built from 16 residues. CDR3 in DNA: TGTGCCAGCAGTTCGGTCCTGGGGCGGGGGGACACTGAAGCTTTCTTT. This codes for CASSSVLGRGDTEAFF.

Turning to this clonotype: A clone one base away is much larger, so this may be a read error. The chain links TRBV2 to TRBJ2-2, with D perhaps matching TRBD2 (5 bases). Per the germline V gene, CDR1 is SNHLY and CDR2 is FYNNEI. The CDR3 extends over 14 amino acids. With 6 bases removed from V and 4 bases from J, the gap between germline ends came to 12 bases. CDR3 amino acids: CASREAVSTGELFF. CDR3 DNA sequence: TGTGCCAGCAGGGAGGCAGTTTCCACCGGGGAGCTGTTTTTT. Full variable domain (outside the CDR3, taken from reference TRBV2 and TRBJ2-2): EPEVTQTPSHQVTQMGQEVILRCVPISNHLYFYWYRQILGQKVEFLVSFYNNEISEKSEIFDDQFSVERPDGSNFTLKIRSTKLEDSAMYFCASREAVSTGELFFGEGSRLTVL.

At least ten counts were recorded for this clonotype. The chain employs TRBV10-3 and TRBJ1-2, with 8 positions matching TRBD1. The germline CDR1 and CDR2 sequences are ENHRY and SYGVKD. This CDR3 is 15 amino acids long. V trimming: 7 bases; J trimming: 0 bases; junction bases outside the gene matches: 7. This CDR3 is CAITPDREANYGYTF. The CDR3 DNA sequence: TGTGCCATCACCCCGGACAGGGAGGCTAACTATGGCTACACCTTC.

The chain carries TRBV7-2 and TRBJ1-1; D ambiguous. Trimming removed 3 bases from V and 10 bases from J, with 24 bases in between. Germline CDR1 reads SGHTA; CDR2 reads FQGNSA. The CDR3 is 16 residues long. CDR3 nucleotides: TGTGCCAGCAGCTTGACGCCGGTAGGAAGAGTAGCCCTAGCTTTCTTT. Translation: CASSLTPVGRVALAFF.